This T cell receptor beta chain was retrieved from a study of cytomegalovirus exposure and HLA in healthy donors. Whole-study findings and limits: Most TCR beta V segments were productive about 90% or about 30% of the time in an earlier analysis. An analysis was carried out later, and it reportedly showed fewer N-insertions in an Asian-associated ancestry cluster than the 666-donor mean.

Use of 60 Vbeta and 13 Jbeta primers characterized the PCR. Assay used: immunoSEQ multiplex PCR; TCRdb lists only in-frame clones, some missing. The listing records tens of thousands of clones. About this clone: The antigen is not known.

Sequencing was done on a sample of PBMCs. This TCR was recovered from a woman aged 25 to 39 in good health and CMV-seropositive.

The CDR3 reads CASHRDRNTEAFF. The CDR3 bases are TGTGCCAGCCACCGGGACAGGAACACTGAAGCTTTCTTT. The chain couples TRBV18 to TRBJ1-1; 7 positions match TRBD1. The ends lost 8 bases at V and 1 base at J; junction bases unmatched: 4. This CDR3 is 13 amino acids long. The germline CDR1 and CDR2 sequences are KGHSH and LQKENI. Drawing the rest from reference TRBV18 and TRBJ1-1, the complete variable domain is NAGVMQNPRHLVRRRGQEARLRCSPMKGHSHVYWYRQLPEEGLKFMVYLQKENIIDESGMPKERFSAEFPKEGPSILRIQQVVRGDSAAYFCASHRDRNTEAFFGQGTRLTVV.